Listed here is a single T cell receptor beta chain. Its antigen is undetermined. The CDR3 totals 17 residues. Germline CDR1 and CDR2: SGHRS and YFSETQ. J was trimmed by 4 bases and V by 3 bases; bases with no gene match: 11. This specimen belongs to a study of T cells in localized non-small cell lung cancer. Sequencing was performed with immunoSEQ multiplex PCR; in TCRdb, only in-frame clones are kept and a portion is missing. The table has around 100,000 clones, roughly 87% seen once. Overall study findings and caveats: Within adjacent lung there appeared a median around 57 of the top 100 tumor clones.

The chain has TRBV5-1 and TRBJ2-5; TRBD2 aligns across 11 bases. The clonotype was recovered from a man between 35 and 75 years old with stage I squamous cell lung carcinoma. Sequencing was performed on peripheral blood, taken before any cancer treatment. CDR3 bases: TGCGCCAGCAGCTCCGCTAGCGGGGGGCCCTTCGGAGAGACCCAGTACTTC. Translating it yields CASSSASGGPFGETQYF.